The clone carrying this T cell receptor beta chain was detected once. Its antigen is as yet unknown. The CDR3 end shows no conserved phenylalanine or tryptophan, and so a read error is likely. Because the CDR3's place on the DNA is in doubt, the DNA is left out and the CDR3 is given as listed by TCRdb. RNA was extracted from whole blood without cell sorting, alongside germline DNA. The researchers drew 4 to 5 milliliters of peripheral blood before surgery. TCR beta cDNA was reverse-transcribed from 500 ng of total RNA. The reaction used a constant-region primer and ProtoScript II reverse transcriptase. The TCR beta library was amplified through three nested multiplex PCR rounds in a modified ARM-PCR procedure. TCRdb re-derived calls from the multiplex PCR reads in MiXCR, one entry per CDR3 protein. The sample records fewer than 350,000 distinct CDR3 sequences, 50% to 70% being singletons. These data originate in a study of tumor-infiltrating lymphocytes in primary liver carcinoma.

The study, taken as a whole, reports: The study found tumor-adjacent and tumor-blood pairs overlapped less than tumor region pairs. With p = 0.039, the top-250-clone fraction in tumors significantly exceeded that in blood.

Material for sequencing was peripheral blood. This receptor was identified in a man aged 40-49 years with primary liver carcinoma and hepatitis B virus infection.

The CDR3 loop reads CASSMRLAGEPGANVVTL. The chain combines TRBV19 with TRBJ2-6; the table names TRBD2, a call not compared with the DNA. Germline CDR1 reads LNHDA; CDR2 reads SQIVND (reference sequence). The CDR3 extends over 18 residues, inclusive of both ends.